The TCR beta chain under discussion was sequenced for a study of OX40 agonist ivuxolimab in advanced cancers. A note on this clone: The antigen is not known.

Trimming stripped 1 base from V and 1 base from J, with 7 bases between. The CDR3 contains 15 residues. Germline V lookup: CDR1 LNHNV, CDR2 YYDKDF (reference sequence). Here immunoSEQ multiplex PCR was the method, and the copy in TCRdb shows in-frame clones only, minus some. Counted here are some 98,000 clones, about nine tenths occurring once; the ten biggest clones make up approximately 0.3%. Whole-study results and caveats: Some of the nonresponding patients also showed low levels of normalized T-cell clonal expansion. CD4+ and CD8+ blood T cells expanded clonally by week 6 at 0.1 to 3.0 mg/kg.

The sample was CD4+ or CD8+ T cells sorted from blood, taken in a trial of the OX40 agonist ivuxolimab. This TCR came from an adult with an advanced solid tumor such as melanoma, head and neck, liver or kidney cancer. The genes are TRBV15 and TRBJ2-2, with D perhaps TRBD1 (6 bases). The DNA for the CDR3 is TGTGCCACCAGCAGAGGCAGGGGGAACACCGGGGAGCTGTTTTTT. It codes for CATSRGRGNTGELFF.